Below are 5 T cell receptor beta chains sequenced from a single sample in a study of blood T cell repertoires in COVID-19. Profiling relied on immunoSEQ multiplex PCR, and the TCRdb table lists in-frame clones only, not all of them. The table lists about 130,000 clones, about 80% of them singletons. Sequencing was done on a sample of PBMCs or T cells enriched from blood (not recorded which). These receptors were collected from a man aged 45-65 years who had recovered from COVID-19.

This clone was counted a few times. J is TRBJ2-2 and V is TRBV2; maybe TRBD2 (5 bases). CDR3 length equals 14 residues. Trimming shortened V by 1 base and J by 6 bases, and 9 bases separated the two germline ends. The germline gives CDR1 SNHLY, CDR2 FYNNEI. The CDR3 DNA follows: TGTGCCAGCAGTGAAGGGCTAGCCGCCGGGGAGCTGTTTTTT. Translating it yields CASSEGLAAGELFF.

This clone was counted once. This chain links TRBV3-1 (or the pseudogene TRBV3-2) with TRBJ2-7; possibly TRBD1 for D (6 bases). Looked up from germline, CDR1 is LGHDT and CDR2 is YNNKEL (reference sequence). This CDR3 region has 16 residues. V dropped 0 bases and J dropped 5 bases, with 17 bases sitting between them. In nucleotides, the CDR3 is TGTGCCAGCAGCCAAGAGTCGGTGGGGGCCTTCCACGAGCAGTACTTC. It specifies CASSQESVGAFHEQYF.

The chain has TRBV5-4 and TRBJ1-3; D possibly corresponds to TRBD1 (6 bases). The CDR3 sequence is 14 residues long. Looked up from germline, CDR1 is SGHNT and CDR2 is YYREEE (reference sequence). With 4 bases removed from V and 4 bases from J, the gap between germline ends came to 12 bases. As DNA, the CDR3 is TGTGCCAGCAGCGTACAGGGAGCAGGAAACACCATATATTTT. As protein: CASSVQGAGNTIYF.

This clone was detected only once. V is TRBV9 and J is TRBJ1-5, with D maybe TRBD1 (5 bases). The CDR3 totals 15 residues. The germline CDR1 and CDR2 sequences are SGDLS and YYNGEE. V lost 4 bases to trimming and J lost 3 bases, with 14 bases between them. The CDR3 DNA is TGTGCCAGCAGCTCAACAGGAGATCCCAATCAGCCCCAGCATTTT. Translation: CASSSTGDPNQPQHF. The full variable domain, rest sourced from reference TRBV9 and TRBJ1-5, is DSGVTQTPKHLITATGQRVTLRCSPRSGDLSVYWYQQSLDQGLQFLIQYYNGEERAKGNILERFSAQQFPDLHSELNLSSLELGDSALYFCASSSTGDPNQPQHFGDGTRLSIL.

This chain connects TRBV10-1 to TRBJ2-7, with TRBD2 matching over 7 bases. Losses at the gene ends were 0 bases for V and 0 bases for J; bases not matched to a gene: 14. CDR1 is WNHNN and CDR2 is SYGVQD in the germline V gene (reference sequence). The CDR3 covers 19 residues. In nucleotides, the CDR3 is TGCGCCAGCAGTGAGTCGAATGGCGCGGTGGGCGGGAGCTCCTACGAGCAGTACTTC. Translation: CASSESNGAVGGSSYEQYF.